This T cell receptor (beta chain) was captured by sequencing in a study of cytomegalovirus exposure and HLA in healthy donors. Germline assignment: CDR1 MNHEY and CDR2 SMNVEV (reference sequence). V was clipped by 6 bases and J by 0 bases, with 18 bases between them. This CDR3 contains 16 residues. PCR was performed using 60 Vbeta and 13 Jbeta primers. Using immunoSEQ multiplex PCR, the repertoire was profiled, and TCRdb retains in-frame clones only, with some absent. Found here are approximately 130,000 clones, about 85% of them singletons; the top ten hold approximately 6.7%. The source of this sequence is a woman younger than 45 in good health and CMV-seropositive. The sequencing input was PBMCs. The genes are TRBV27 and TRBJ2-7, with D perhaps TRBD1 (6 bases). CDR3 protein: CASRRGRDTDSYEQYF. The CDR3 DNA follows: TGTGCCAGCAGACGGGGCAGGGACACCGACTCCTACGAGCAGTACTTC.